Below, 30 T cell receptor beta chains from the same sample are listed, as sequenced in a study of blood T cell repertoires in COVID-19. Assay used: immunoSEQ multiplex PCR; TCRdb lists only in-frame clones, some missing. This table holds 270,000 or so clones, roughly 84% found once. The specimen was PBMCs or T cells enriched from blood (not recorded which). The receptors originated from a man between 45 and 60 years old who had recovered from COVID-19.

This clone was picked up a small number of times. The chain links TRBV29-1 to TRBJ2-1; 8 nucleotides align to TRBD1. J was trimmed by 0 bases and V by 7 bases; bases with no gene match: 5. CDR3 length: 14 residues. Germline values: CDR1 SQVTM, CDR2 ANQGSEA. CDR3 DNA sequence: TGCAGCGATAAACAGGGGGGCTCCTACAATGAGCAGTTCTTC. This translates into CSDKQGGSYNEQFF.

The chain couples TRBV9 to TRBJ1-2; the D is unclear. CDR1 and CDR2 from the germline V gene are SGDLS and YYNGEE. The CDR3 runs to 14 residues. The V end lost 4 bases, the J end lost 6 bases, and 16 bases lay between the germline ends. The DNA for the CDR3 is TGTGCCAGCAGCCCCCCACGAGGGATGGATGGCTACACCTTC. It yields the protein CASSPPRGMDGYTF.

The chain couples TRBV4-1 to TRBJ1-5; the D is unclear. Germline V gene sequence: CDR1 MGHRA, CDR2 YSYEKL. This CDR3 spans 16 amino acids. The ends were cut back, 0 bases at V and 2 bases at J, with 11 bases in the middle. Here the CDR3 reads CASSQDAGNGNQPQHF. In DNA form, the CDR3 reads TGCGCCAGCAGCCAAGACGCGGGTAATGGCAATCAGCCCCAGCATTTT.

The sample holds a few counts of this clone. This chain connects TRBV4-2 to TRBJ1-5, with D possibly TRBD1 on 6 matching bases. Germline loops: CDR1 LGHNA, CDR2 YNFKEQ. Between the trimmed V and J ends, which lost 4 bases and 0 bases, there was a span of 10 bases. This CDR3 comprises 15 residues. The CDR3 region is CASSPDRDSNQPQHF. Here the CDR3 DNA reads TGTGCCAGCAGCCCGGACAGAGATAGCAATCAGCCCCAGCATTTT.

The rearrangement uses TRBV6-4 and TRBJ1-1; D might be TRBD1 (5 bases). In germline, CDR1 is MRHNA, CDR2 SNTAGT. This CDR3 region has 14 residues. Trimming took 2 bases from V and 10 from J, leaving 17 bases between them. The CDR3 DNA reads TGTGCCAGCAGTGACCTCAGGGAGGGTTCAAGAGCTTTCTTT. This codes for CASSDLREGSRAFF.

The V and J genes are TRBV24-1 and TRBJ2-2; 8 positions match TRBD1. This CDR3 is built from 14 residues. V lost 3 bases and J lost 5; bases outside the gene matches: 1. Germline V gene data show CDR1 as KGHDR and CDR2 as SFDVKD. The DNA of the CDR3 is TGTGCCACCAGTGATAGACAGGGGACCGGGGAGCTGTTTTTT. Translation gives CATSDRQGTGELFF.

The table lists this clone with a count of one. V is TRBV12-3 or TRBV12-4 and J is TRBJ2-7; TRBD1 might be the D (6 bases). This CDR3 has 13 amino acids. Trimming took off 6 bases at V and 6 bases at J, with 15 bases between the two ends. The CDR3 loop reads CASSLSGDTEQYF. The CDR3 DNA reads as TGTGCCAGCAGCCTCTCCGGGGACACCGAGCAGTACTTC.

Here the CDR3 reads CASRGAGGHNEQFF. In DNA form, the CDR3 reads TGTGCCAGCAGAGGAGCGGGAGGGCACAATGAGCAGTTCTTC. The V and J genes are TRBV6-4 and TRBJ2-1, with TRBD2 matching over 10 bases. Germline CDR1 MRHNA, CDR2 SNTAGT. CDR3 length: 14 residues. With 6 bases clipped from V and 5 bases from J, the junction kept 4 bases outside the gene matches.

The V and J genes are TRBV7-9 and TRBJ2-5, with TRBD1 matching 10 bases. V dropped 3 bases and J dropped 0; count of bases not matched to a gene: 7. CDR1 is SEHNR, CDR2 FQNEAQ, per germline (reference sequence). CDR3 size: 17 residues. CDR3 nucleotides: TGTGCCAGCAGCTTCTCCGGGACAGGGGTGGACCAAGAGACCCAGTACTTC. Protein sequence: CASSFSGTGVDQETQYF.

The J gene is TRBJ2-5, the V gene TRBV11-3; 9 nucleotides match TRBD1. Germline assignment: CDR1 SGHNT and CDR2 YENEEA. Losses at the gene ends were 5 bases for V and 4 bases for J; bases not matched to a gene: 5. CDR3 length: 14 amino acids. The CDR3 loop reads CASSLQDRGETQYF. The CDR3 nucleotides read TGTGCCAGCAGCCTCCAGGACAGGGGAGAGACCCAGTACTTC.

This clone was observed a handful of times. The chain uses TRBV11-3 and TRBJ1-2; D remains unclear. The V gene's germline CDR1 is SGHNT and CDR2 YENEEA. This CDR3 is 15 amino acids long. V was clipped by 5 bases and J by 2 bases, with 15 bases between them. In DNA, the CDR3 is TGTGCCAGCAGCAGCGGGGTGGGTCTAAACTATGGCTACACCTTC. This codes for CASSSGVGLNYGYTF. Full variable domain (remainder filled in from reference TRBV11-3 and TRBJ1-2): EAGVVQSPRYKIIEKKQPVAFWCNPISGHNTLYWYLQNLGQGPELLIRYENEEAVDDSQLPKDRFSAERLKGVDSTLKIQPAELGDSAVYLCASSSGVGLNYGYTFGSGTRLTVV.

This chain uses TRBV9 with TRBJ2-3; 7 bases are a match to TRBD2. The germline CDR1 and CDR2 sequences are SGDLS and YYNGEE. This CDR3 contains 14 residues. V lost 4 bases and J lost 5; bases outside the gene matches: 7. The CDR3 DNA follows: TGTGCCAGCAGCCCAAGACTAGCCCAAGATACGCAGTATTTT. It encodes CASSPRLAQDTQYF.

J is TRBJ2-1 and V is TRBV25-1; 8 bases match TRBD1. This CDR3 has 16 amino acids. V lost 2 bases and J lost 3; bases outside the gene matches: 6. Germline-derived CDR1 and CDR2 are MGHDK and SYGVNS. CDR3 DNA: TGTGCCAGCAGTGAAACCGCCGGGACAGGCTACAATGAGCAGTTCTTC. Protein: CASSETAGTGYNEQFF.

The rearrangement uses TRBV19 and TRBJ1-1; 9 nucleotides agree with TRBD1. Germline V CDR1 and CDR2: LNHDA, SQIVND (reference sequence). There are 18 residues in the CDR3. With 3 bases clipped from V and 0 bases from J, the junction kept 11 bases outside the gene matches. The CDR3 DNA reads as TGTGCCAGTAGTATTCTAGGCGGGACAGGGCCCTTGAACACTGAAGCTTTCTTT. Its protein is CASSILGGTGPLNTEAFF. The full variable domain, its missing parts supplied by reference TRBV19 and TRBJ1-1, is DGGITQSPKYLFRKEGQNVTLSCEQNLNHDAMYWYRQDPGQGLRLIYYSQIVNDFQKGDIAEGYSVSREKKESFPLTVTSAQKNPTAFYLCASSILGGTGPLNTEAFFGQGTRLTVV.

V is TRBV3-1 (or the pseudogene TRBV3-2) and J is TRBJ1-1; D is unclear. CDR3 size: 14 residues. Germline V gene data show CDR1 as LGHDT and CDR2 as YNNKEL (reference sequence). V was pared by 0 bases and J by 5 bases, with 10 bases between. Here the CDR3 reads CASSQDLRRTEAFF. The CDR3 region has the DNA TGTGCCAGCAGCCAAGATCTGAGGAGGACTGAAGCTTTCTTT.

The rearrangement uses TRBV30 and TRBJ1-5; D not resolved. Germline V CDR1 and CDR2: GTSNPN, SVGIG (reference sequence). The CDR3 runs to 9 residues. The V and J ends lost 6 bases and 9 bases respectively, with 6 bases between them. CDR3 in DNA: TGTGCCTGCTGTCGGCCCCAGCATTTT. Its protein product is CACCRPQHF.

J is TRBJ2-1 and V is TRBV28; the match to TRBD2 covers 7 bases. Germline CDR1 and CDR2: MDHEN and SYDVKM. V shed 11 bases and J 1 base; nucleotides not matched to a gene: 5. CDR3 length: 13 amino acids. The CDR3 DNA is TGTGCCGGCGGGAGTCATTCCTACAATGAGCAGTTCTTC. Translation: CAGGSHSYNEQFF. Combining the CDR3 with reference TRBV28 and TRBJ2-1 gives the whole variable domain DVKVTQSSRYLVKRTGEKVFLECVQDMDHENMFWYRQDPGLGLRLIYFSYDVKMKEKGDIPEGYSVSREKKERFSLILESASTNQTSMYLCAGGSHSYNEQFFGPGTRLTVL.

The chain joins TRBV28 to TRBJ2-3; D remains unclear. Germline V CDR1 and CDR2: MDHEN, SYDVKM. CDR3 length equals 15 residues. V lost 5 bases, J lost 2 bases, and 14 bases lay in between. CDR3 sequence: CASSPPRLLTDTQYF. CDR3 DNA sequence: TGTGCCAGCAGTCCCCCCCGGTTGCTCACAGATACGCAGTATTTT.

There are many counts of this clone. The chain joins TRBV5-4 to TRBJ2-7, with 14 bases aligning to TRBD2. Trimming removed 4 bases from V and 6 bases from J; junction bases left unmatched: 3. This CDR3 spans 14 amino acids. The germline CDR1 and CDR2 sequences are SGHNT and YYREEE (reference sequence). DNA for the CDR3: TGTGCCAGCAGCGGGACTAGCGGGAGTGCCGAGCAGTACTTC. Encoded protein: CASSGTSGSAEQYF.

The rearrangement joins TRBV4-2 to TRBJ2-1, with no clear D. Germline CDR1 and CDR2: LGHNA and YNFKEQ. Trimming stripped 5 bases from V and 3 bases from J, with 5 bases between. There are 12 residues in the CDR3. CDR3 bases: TGTGCCAGCAGCGAGAGCTACAATGAGCAGTTCTTC. Protein product: CASSESYNEQFF.

The rearrangement uses TRBV10-3 and TRBJ1-2, with TRBD1 as a possible D gene (6 bases). The ends were cut back, 3 bases at V and 8 bases at J, with 22 bases in the middle. The CDR3 is 16 residues long. CDR1 is ENHRY, CDR2 SYGVKD, per germline. The CDR3, as DNA: TGTGCCATCAGTGATCTCGGGTCAGGGGAGGGGTTCGGCTACACCTTC. Translated: CAISDLGSGEGFGYTF.

In its sample, this clone was seen a few times. The chain is built from TRBV7-2 and TRBJ1-2, with TRBD1 matching over 9 bases. Losses at the gene ends were 1 base for V and 8 bases for J; bases not matched to a gene: 8. The germline V gene has CDR1 SGHTA and CDR2 FQGNSA. CDR3 length: 15 amino acids. Here the CDR3 reads CASSLGPGTGKGYTF. The CDR3 DNA follows: TGTGCCAGCAGCTTAGGGCCGGGGACAGGGAAGGGCTACACCTTC.

The chain links TRBV14 to TRBJ1-2, with D hard to call. The CDR3 sequence is 15 residues long. The ends were cut back, 4 bases at V and 4 bases at J, with 16 bases in the middle. Germline CDR1 SGHDN, CDR2 FVKESK. This chain's CDR3 is CASSLLKHGSYGYTF. Written as DNA, the CDR3 is TGTGCCAGCAGCCTCTTGAAACACGGGTCCTATGGCTACACCTTC.

This clone was counted a single time. The rearrangement uses TRBV3-1 (or the pseudogene TRBV3-2) and TRBJ1-6, with 8 bases aligning to TRBD1. From germline, CDR1 is LGHDT and CDR2 YNNKEL (reference sequence). Unmatched junction bases numbered 9, after V lost 3 bases and J lost 8 bases. The length of the CDR3 is 16 residues. The CDR3 DNA sequence: TGTGCCAGCAGCCAGGGTGGACAGGGTGGGGATTCACCCCTCCACTTT. The encoded protein is CASSQGGQGGDSPLHF.

The chain is built from TRBV28 and TRBJ1-2; TRBD1 is a possible D gene (6 bases). Per germline, CDR1 MDHEN and CDR2 SYDVKM. V dropped 5 bases and J dropped 4 bases, with 17 bases sitting between them. This CDR3 is 15 amino acids long. CDR3: CASSQPGTPVYGYTF. CDR3 nucleotide sequence: TGTGCCAGCAGTCAACCCGGGACACCAGTCTATGGCTACACCTTC.

This clone was counted a few times. The rearrangement joins TRBV6-5 to TRBJ1-1; D not resolved. The ends were cut back, 6 bases at V and 10 bases at J, with 15 bases in the middle. The length of the CDR3 is 12 residues. Looked up from germline, CDR1 is MNHEY and CDR2 is SVGAGI. CDR3: CASSEASRGAFF. The CDR3, as DNA: TGTGCCAGCAGCGAGGCCTCGCGGGGAGCTTTCTTT.

This clone appeared a single time. This chain uses TRBV10-3 with TRBJ2-2; TRBD1 might be the D (6 bases). Germline V gene lookup returns CDR1 ENHRY and CDR2 SYGVKD. V was cut by 2 bases and J by 3 bases, with 10 bases left in between. This CDR3 has 15 residues. CDR3 in DNA: TGTGCCATCAGTGAGACAGGGCAGTACACCGGGGAGCTGTTTTTT. It encodes CAISETGQYTGELFF.

DNA for the CDR3: TGTGCCAGTAGTGGCAGGGACAGGGTGGGGGACATTCAGTACTTC. It codes for CASSGRDRVGDIQYF. J is TRBJ2-4 and V is TRBV19; TRBD1 matches 9 bases. The CDR3 sequence is 15 residues long. CDR1 and CDR2 (germline): LNHDA, SQIVND (reference sequence). Trimming removed 5 bases from V and 8 bases from J; junction bases left unmatched: 10.

The chain combines TRBV9 with TRBJ2-5; 8 bases line up with TRBD2. V shed 5 bases and J 1 base; nucleotides not matched to a gene: 7. The CDR3 runs 15 residues. In germline, CDR1 is SGDLS, CDR2 YYNGEE. Here the CDR3 DNA reads TGTGCCAGCAGTTCGGTAGCGGGATCCCAAGAGACCCAGTACTTC. Its translation: CASSSVAGSQETQYF. The entire variable domain, with the rest obtained from reference TRBV9 and TRBJ2-5, is as follows: DSGVTQTPKHLITATGQRVTLRCSPRSGDLSVYWYQQSLDQGLQFLIQYYNGEERAKGNILERFSAQQFPDLHSELNLSSLELGDSALYFCASSSVAGSQETQYFGPGTRLLVL.

The J gene is TRBJ1-2, the V gene TRBV6-2 or TRBV6-3, with D unclear. The CDR3 has 13 residues. Germline CDR1 is MNHEY and CDR2 is SVGEGT. The V gene lost 0 bases and the J gene lost 14 bases, with 16 bases spanning the gap. The CDR3 DNA follows: TGTGCCAGCAGTTACTCCACTGGACGGGATTCTACCTTC. This gives the protein CASSYSTGRDSTF.